This TCR beta chain was recorded in a study of T cells in Graves' hyperthyroidism and ophthalmopathy. Whole-study findings and limits: Ophthalmopathy cases were set apart from stable hyperthyroidism by a 13 V-J model.

Concerning this clonotype itself: The antigen is undetermined.

Regions amplified from RNA transcripts were the TCR beta CDR3 regions. First-round RT-PCR targeting the TCR CDR3 was performed with the HTBI primer set. TCRdb reprocessed the multiplex PCR reads with MiXCR, giving one entry per CDR3 protein. The table records about 560,000 distinct CDR3 sequences, roughly a sixth of them present only once. Germline assignment: CDR1 MNHNS and CDR2 SASEGT. The CDR3 is 16 residues long. The V end lost 0 bases, the J end lost 8 bases, and 16 bases lay between the germline ends. The TCR was taken from a woman aged 18-29 years with Graves' hyperthyroidism. Sequenced: blood. This chain uses TRBV6-1 with TRBJ1-4; D uncertain. The DNA of the CDR3 is TGTGCCAGCAGTGAAGCATGGAACCAACGGGGAGAAAAACTGTTTTTT. Translation gives CASSEAWNQRGEKLFF.